The sequence of this T cell receptor (beta chain) was determined in a study of blood T cell repertoires in COVID-19. Overall study: COVID-19 samples from acute and convalescent phases originated in the United States, Italy and Spain. PBMCs, B-cell-depleted T cells, or T cells were the source of the cDNA or gDNA that made up the material.

As originally analysed: It was from reference gene primer amplification that nucleated cell counts were estimated. The protocol was immunoSEQ multiplex PCR, while the TCRdb copy is restricted to in-frame clones and leaves out a portion. The V and J calls and clone size come from that table; D and trimming were worked out from the DNA. In the table there are under 300,000 clones, about 79% of which are singletons. Trimming removed 6 bases at V and 2 bases at J, with 18 bases between. CDR1 SQVTM and CDR2 ANQGSEA come from the germline V gene. The CDR3 is 15 amino acids. V is TRBV29-1 and J is TRBJ2-3, with D maybe TRBD2 (6 bases). This clonotype was obtained from a woman aged 40 to 50 who had recovered from COVID-19. Material for sequencing was peripheral blood. The CDR3 nucleotides are TGCAGCGTACTTTATAGCGGAGATTTCACAGATACGCAGTATTTT. Translation gives CSVLYSGDFTDTQYF.